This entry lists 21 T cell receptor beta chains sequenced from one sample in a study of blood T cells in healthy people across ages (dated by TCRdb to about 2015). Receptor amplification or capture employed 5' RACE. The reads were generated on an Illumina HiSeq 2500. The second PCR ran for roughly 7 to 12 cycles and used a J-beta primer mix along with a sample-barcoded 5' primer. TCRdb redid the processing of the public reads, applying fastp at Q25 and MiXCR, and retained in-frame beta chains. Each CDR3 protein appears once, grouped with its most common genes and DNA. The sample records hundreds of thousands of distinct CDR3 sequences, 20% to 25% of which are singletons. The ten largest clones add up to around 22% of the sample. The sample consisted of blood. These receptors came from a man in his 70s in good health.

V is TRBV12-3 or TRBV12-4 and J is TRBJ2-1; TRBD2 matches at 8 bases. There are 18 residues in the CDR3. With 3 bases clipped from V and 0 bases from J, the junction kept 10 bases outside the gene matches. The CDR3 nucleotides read TGTGCCAGCAGTTTCACCGCGGGAGGCCCTAGCTCCTACAATGAGCAGTTCTTC. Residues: CASSFTAGGPSSYNEQFF.

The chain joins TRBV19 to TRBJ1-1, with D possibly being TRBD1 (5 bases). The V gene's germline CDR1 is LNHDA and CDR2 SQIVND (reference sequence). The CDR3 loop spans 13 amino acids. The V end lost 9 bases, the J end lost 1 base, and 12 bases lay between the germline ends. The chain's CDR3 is CASQDTENTEAFF. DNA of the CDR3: TGTGCCAGCCAGGACACGGAGAACACTGAAGCTTTCTTT.

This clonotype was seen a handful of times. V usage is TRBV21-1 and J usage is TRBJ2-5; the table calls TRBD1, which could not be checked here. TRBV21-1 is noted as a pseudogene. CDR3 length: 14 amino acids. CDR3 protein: CASIRTGFRETQYF. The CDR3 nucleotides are TGTGCCAGCATCCGGACAGGTTTCCGAGAGACCCAGTACTTC.

CDR3 sequence: CASRDRAGYEQYV. CDR3 nucleotides: TGTGCCAGCAGGGATCGCGCCGGTTACGAGCAGTACGTC. The chain employs TRBV28 and TRBJ2-5; D is unresolved. Gene TRBJ2-7 matches the end of the DNA better, so the J call may be wrong. The germline V gene encodes CDR1 MDHEN and CDR2 SYDVKM. The CDR3 spans 13 residues.

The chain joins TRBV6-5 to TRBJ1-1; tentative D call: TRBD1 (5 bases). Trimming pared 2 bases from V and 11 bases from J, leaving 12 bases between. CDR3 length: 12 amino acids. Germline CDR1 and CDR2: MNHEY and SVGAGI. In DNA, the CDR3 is TGTGCCAGCAGTTACAGGGCAGGGTTGGCTTTCTTT. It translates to CASSYRAGLAFF.

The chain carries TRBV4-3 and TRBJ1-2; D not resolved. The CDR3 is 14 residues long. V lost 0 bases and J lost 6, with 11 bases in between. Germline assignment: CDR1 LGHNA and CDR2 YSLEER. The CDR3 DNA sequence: TGCGCCAGCAGCCAAGATCGGAGCGGCCATGGCTACACCTTC. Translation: CASSQDRSGHGYTF.

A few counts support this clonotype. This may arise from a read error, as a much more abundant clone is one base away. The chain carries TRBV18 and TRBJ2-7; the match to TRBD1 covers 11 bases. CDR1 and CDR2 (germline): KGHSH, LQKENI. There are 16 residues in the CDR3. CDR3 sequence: CASSHGQGARLSEQHV. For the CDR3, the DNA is TGTGCCAGCTCACACGGACAGGGGGCGCGATTGTCCGAGCAGCACGTC.

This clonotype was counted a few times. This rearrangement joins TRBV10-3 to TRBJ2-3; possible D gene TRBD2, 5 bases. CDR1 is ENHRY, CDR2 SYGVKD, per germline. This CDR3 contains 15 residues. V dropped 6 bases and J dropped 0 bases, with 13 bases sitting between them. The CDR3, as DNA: TGTGCCATCAGCGGCACGGGGTGGAGCACAGATACGCAGTATTTT. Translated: CAISGTGWSTDTQYF.

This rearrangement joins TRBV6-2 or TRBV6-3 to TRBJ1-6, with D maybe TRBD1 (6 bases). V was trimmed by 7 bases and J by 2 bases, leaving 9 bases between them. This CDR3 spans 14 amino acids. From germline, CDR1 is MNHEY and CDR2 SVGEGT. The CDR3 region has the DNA TGTGCCAGCATCGACAGGACCTATAATTCACCCCTCCACTTT. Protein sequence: CASIDRTYNSPLHF.

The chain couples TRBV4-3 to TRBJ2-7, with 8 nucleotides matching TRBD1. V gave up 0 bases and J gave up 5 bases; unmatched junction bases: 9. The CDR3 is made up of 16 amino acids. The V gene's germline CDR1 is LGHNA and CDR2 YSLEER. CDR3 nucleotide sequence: TGCGCCAGCAGCCAAGATTTGGCAGGGGGCAAGGACGAGCAGTACTTC. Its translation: CASSQDLAGGKDEQYF.

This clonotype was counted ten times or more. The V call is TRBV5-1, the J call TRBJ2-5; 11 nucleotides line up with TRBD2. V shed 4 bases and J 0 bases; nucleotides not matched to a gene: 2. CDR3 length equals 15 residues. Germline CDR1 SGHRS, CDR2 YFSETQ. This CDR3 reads CASSRSGGDQETQYF. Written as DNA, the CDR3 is TGCGCCAGCAGCCGTAGCGGGGGGGACCAAGAGACCCAGTACTTC.

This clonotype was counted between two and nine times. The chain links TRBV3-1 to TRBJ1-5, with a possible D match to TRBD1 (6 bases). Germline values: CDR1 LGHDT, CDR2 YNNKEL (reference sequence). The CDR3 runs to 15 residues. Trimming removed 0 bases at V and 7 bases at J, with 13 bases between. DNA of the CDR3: TGTGCCAGCAGCCAAGATAGGGGGGCGAGACAGCCCCAGCATTTT. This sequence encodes CASSQDRGARQPQHF. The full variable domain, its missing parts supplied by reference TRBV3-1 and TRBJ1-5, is DTAVSQTPKYLVTQMGNDKSIKCEQNLGHDTMYWYKQDSKKFLKIMFSYNNKELIINETVPNRFSPKSPDKAHLNLHINSLELGDSAVYFCASSQDRGARQPQHFGDGTRLSIL.

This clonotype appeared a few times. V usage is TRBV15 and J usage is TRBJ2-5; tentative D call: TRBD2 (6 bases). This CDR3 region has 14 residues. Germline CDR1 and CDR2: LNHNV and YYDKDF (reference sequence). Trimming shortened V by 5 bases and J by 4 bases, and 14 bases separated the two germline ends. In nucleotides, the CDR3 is TGTGCCACCAGCCAAGAGGGAGGATTAGAGACCCAGTACTTC. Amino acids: CATSQEGGLETQYF.

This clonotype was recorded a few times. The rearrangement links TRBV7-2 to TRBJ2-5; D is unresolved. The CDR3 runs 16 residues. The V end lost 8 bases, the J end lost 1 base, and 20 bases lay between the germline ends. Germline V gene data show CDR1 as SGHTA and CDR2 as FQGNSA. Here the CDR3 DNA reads TGTGCCAGCTTGAGATCGTCGACCTATACCCAAGAGACCCAGTACTTC. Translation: CASLRSSTYTQETQYF.

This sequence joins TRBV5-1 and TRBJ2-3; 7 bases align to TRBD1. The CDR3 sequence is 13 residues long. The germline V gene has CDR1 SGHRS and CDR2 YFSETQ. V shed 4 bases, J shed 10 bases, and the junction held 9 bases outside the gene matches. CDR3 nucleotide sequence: TGCGCCAGCAGCCACGACAGGGAAGAAGCGCAGTATTTT. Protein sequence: CASSHDREEAQYF.

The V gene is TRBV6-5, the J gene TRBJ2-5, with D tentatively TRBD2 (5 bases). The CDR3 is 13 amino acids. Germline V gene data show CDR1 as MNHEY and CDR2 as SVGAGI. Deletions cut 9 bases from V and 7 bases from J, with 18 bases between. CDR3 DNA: TGTGCCAGTAAAGGAGGCGGTTCGTGGACCCAGTACTTC. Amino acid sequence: CASKGGGSWTQYF.

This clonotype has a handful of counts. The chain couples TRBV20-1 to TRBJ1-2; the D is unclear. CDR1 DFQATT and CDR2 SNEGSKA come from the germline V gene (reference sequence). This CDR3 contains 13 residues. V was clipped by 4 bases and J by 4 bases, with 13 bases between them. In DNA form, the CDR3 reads TGCAGTGCTATATCTTCTCCCGGCTATGGCTACACCTTC. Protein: CSAISSPGYGYTF.

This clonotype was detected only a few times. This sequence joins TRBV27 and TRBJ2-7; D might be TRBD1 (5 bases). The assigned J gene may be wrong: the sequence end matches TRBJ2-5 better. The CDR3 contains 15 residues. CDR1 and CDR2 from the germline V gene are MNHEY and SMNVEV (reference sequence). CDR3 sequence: CASSFGALFQETQYF. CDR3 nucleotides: TGTGCCAGCAGTTTTGGGGCCCTGTTTCAAGAGACCCAGTACTTC.

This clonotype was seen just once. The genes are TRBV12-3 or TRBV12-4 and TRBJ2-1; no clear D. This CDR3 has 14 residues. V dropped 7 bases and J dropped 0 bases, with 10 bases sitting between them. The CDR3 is CASTRKSSYNEQFF. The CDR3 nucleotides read TGTGCCAGCACCCGGAAAAGCTCCTACAATGAGCAGTTCTTC.

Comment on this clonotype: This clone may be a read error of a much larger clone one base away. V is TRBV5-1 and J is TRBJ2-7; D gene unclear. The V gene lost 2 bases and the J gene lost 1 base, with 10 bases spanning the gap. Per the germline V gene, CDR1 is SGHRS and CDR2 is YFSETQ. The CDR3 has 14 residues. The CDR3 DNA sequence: TGCGCCAGCAGCTTCCTCGAGGCTTCCTACGAGCAGTACTTC. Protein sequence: CASSFLEASYEQYF.

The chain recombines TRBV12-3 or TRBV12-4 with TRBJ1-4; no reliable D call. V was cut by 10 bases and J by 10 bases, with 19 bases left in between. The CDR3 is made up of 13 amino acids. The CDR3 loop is CATGEENLGKLFF. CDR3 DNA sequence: TGTGCCACCGGGGAGGAAAATTTAGGAAAACTGTTTTTT.